Presented here are 2 T cell receptor beta chains from one specimen sequenced in a study of blood T cell repertoires in COVID-19. Libraries were prepared by immunoSEQ multiplex PCR; TCRdb keeps only in-frame clonotypes and omits some of them. Among over 400,000 clones listed, 86% were seen once. Sequencing input: peripheral blood. These receptor sequences come from a woman aged 25 to 39 with active or convalescent COVID-19.

As DNA, the CDR3 is TGTGCCAGTAGTATCTCACACGGGGAGCTGTTTTTT. It translates to CASSISHGELFF. The chain recombines TRBV19 with TRBJ2-2; D remains unclear. CDR3 length: 12 residues. The V and J ends lost 3 bases and 7 bases respectively, with 6 bases between them. In germline, CDR1 is LNHDA, CDR2 SQIVND (reference sequence).

This sequence joins TRBV5-1 and TRBJ2-5, with D tentatively TRBD1 (6 bases). The CDR3 is made up of 14 amino acids. Trimming took off 4 bases at V and 1 base at J, with 11 bases between the two ends. Per the germline V gene, CDR1 is SGHRS and CDR2 is YFSETQ. The CDR3 reads CASSPGQSQETQYF. Written as DNA, the CDR3 is TGCGCCAGCAGCCCTGGACAGTCCCAAGAGACCCAGTACTTC.